The T cell receptor (beta chain) under discussion was sequenced for a study of response to subunit inactivated influenza vaccine. The study's findings and limits: The authors proposed limited new T cell recruitment per seasonal influenza vaccination.

Germline CDR1 reads SGHRS; CDR2 reads YFSETQ. This CDR3 comprises 14 residues. J lost 2 bases, V lost 4 bases, and 6 bases had no gene match. TCRdb reprocessed the RT-PCR reads with MiXCR, giving one entry per CDR3 protein. The sample records 450,000 to 600,000 distinct CDR3 sequences, 6.5% to 8% being singletons. About this clonotype: What it recognizes is unknown.

The chain couples TRBV5-1 to TRBJ2-7; the match to TRBD2 covers 7 bases. This material consisted of PBMCs from blood, taken roughly 24 months after vaccination. The sequence was obtained from a man aged 45-69 years who received an inactivated influenza vaccine. CDR3 in DNA: TGCGCCAGCAGCCCCGGGGGGTCCACCTACGAGCAGTACTTC. It translates to CASSPGGSTYEQYF.